A few counts support the clone carrying this TCR beta chain. This sample was included in a study of blood T cell repertoires in COVID-19. The V and J ends lost 4 bases and 0 bases, in that order; junction bases with no gene match: 4. This CDR3 comprises 16 residues. Germline V gene lookup returns CDR1 MNHNS and CDR2 SASEGT. Sequencing was performed with immunoSEQ multiplex PCR; in TCRdb, only in-frame clones are kept and a portion is missing. The top ten hold approximately 5.9% of the sample, which has almost 200,000 clones, roughly 77% seen once. This rearrangement joins TRBV6-1 to TRBJ1-4, with 8 bases lining up with TRBD1. The sequence was collected from a woman in her thirties or forties with COVID-19, enrolled during active disease. Sample: peripheral blood. The CDR3 sequence is CASSAGQAPTNEKLFF. In DNA, the CDR3 is TGTGCCAGCAGTGCGGGACAGGCTCCAACTAATGAAAAACTGTTTTTT.